These 26 T cell receptor beta chains originate from one sample sequenced in a study of PD-L1 blockade in urothelial cancer. Time point noted: peripheral blood 6 weeks after treatment start. Profiled with immunoSEQ multiplex PCR; TCRdb holds only in-frame clones, not every one. The sample holds some 40,000 clones; more than 80% are singletons and the top ten take about 7.3%. Sequenced material: PBMCs, taken around atezolizumab (anti-PD-L1) treatment. These receptors were taken from a man between 65 and 85 years old with urothelial cancer.

The chain couples TRBV5-1 to TRBJ2-3, with TRBD2 identical over 7 bases. V dropped 4 bases and J dropped 0; count of bases not matched to a gene: 8. Germline V gene data show CDR1 as SGHRS and CDR2 as YFSETQ. The CDR3 is 16 residues long. CDR3 DNA sequence: TGCGCCAGCAGCCGGGAGAGCGGGGTTAGCACAGATACGCAGTATTTT. This codes for CASSRESGVSTDTQYF.

The rearrangement uses TRBV7-9 and TRBJ2-1, with 9 bases that match TRBD1. This CDR3 contains 15 residues. Per the germline V gene, CDR1 is SEHNR and CDR2 is FQNEAQ (reference sequence). The V gene end was trimmed by 2 bases and the J gene end by 4 bases; junction bases not matched to a gene: 3. This CDR3 reads CASSLTGGGYNEQFF. The CDR3 nucleotides read TGTGCCAGCAGCTTAACAGGGGGCGGTTACAATGAGCAGTTCTTC.

This clone was counted only a few times. The chain employs TRBV19 and TRBJ1-2; possible D gene TRBD1, 6 bases. Germline assignment: CDR1 LNHDA and CDR2 SQIVND (reference sequence). Trimming left V 2 bases short and J 0 bases short, with 10 bases between. This CDR3 has 15 residues. In nucleotides, the CDR3 is TGTGCCAGTAGTATACGGGACAACCCTAACTATGGCTACACCTTC. This codes for CASSIRDNPNYGYTF.

The V and J genes are TRBV7-9 and TRBJ2-1, with 12 bases aligning to TRBD2. The ends lost 5 bases at V and 6 bases at J; junction bases unmatched: 11. Germline V gene lookup returns CDR1 SEHNR and CDR2 FQNEAQ (reference sequence). The CDR3 runs 17 residues. Written as DNA, the CDR3 is TGTGCCAGCAGCCTCATTAACCGACTAGCGGGAGTCAATGAGCAGTTCTTC. As protein: CASSLINRLAGVNEQFF.

This chain uses TRBV15 with TRBJ1-1, with no clear D. V was cut by 5 bases and J by 4 bases, with 11 bases left in between. Germline-derived CDR1 and CDR2 are LNHNV and YYDKDF (reference sequence). The length of the CDR3 is 13 residues. The CDR3 DNA reads as TGTGCCACCAGCGAGCTTCGAGGCACTGAAGCTTTCTTT. Translated, it gives CATSELRGTEAFF.

The rearrangement joins TRBV27 to TRBJ2-7, with 9 nucleotides matching TRBD2. V was clipped by 3 bases and J by 4 bases; unmatched bases: 16. The CDR3 is 18 amino acids. CDR1 MNHEY and CDR2 SMNVEV come from the germline V gene (reference sequence). CDR3 in amino acids: CASSFQGLAGGRTYEQYF. The CDR3 region has the DNA TGTGCCAGCAGTTTCCAGGGGCTCGCGGGAGGGCGTACTTACGAGCAGTACTTC.

V and J are TRBV5-1 and TRBJ2-7, with 10 bases fitting TRBD2. Germline CDR1 reads SGHRS; CDR2 reads YFSETQ. The length of the CDR3 is 18 residues. J was trimmed by 2 bases and V by 3 bases; bases with no gene match: 14. The CDR3 spells CASSSTTRLAGLTYEQYF. The CDR3 region has the DNA TGCGCCAGCAGCTCGACGACCCGACTAGCGGGTCTAACCTACGAGCAGTACTTC.

This clone is a singleton in its sample. V gene TRBV5-4 combines with J gene TRBJ2-3; 12 bases map to TRBD2. The CDR3 is 16 amino acids. Trimming cost V 4 bases and J 2 bases; bases outside gene matches: 5. The V gene's germline CDR1 is SGHNT and CDR2 YYREEE (reference sequence). The CDR3, as DNA: TGTGCCAGCAGCGCTGCTAGCGGGAGGGCCACAGATACGCAGTATTTT. This sequence encodes CASSAASGRATDTQYF. Looking up the rest from reference TRBV5-4 and TRBJ2-3 gives the full variable domain: ETGVTQSPTHLIKTRGQQVTLRCSSQSGHNTVSWYQQALGQGPQFIFQYYREEENGRGNFPPRFSGLQFPNYSSELNVNALELDDSALYLCASSAASGRATDTQYFGPGTRLTVL.

The chain combines TRBV11-2 with TRBJ2-1, with unresolved D. The V gene lost 5 bases and the J gene lost 0 bases, with 17 bases spanning the gap. Germline CDR1 is SGHAT and CDR2 is FQNNGV. The CDR3 sequence is 17 residues long. DNA of the CDR3: TGTGCCAGCAGCCCGCAGACTGGATTGAGCTCCTACAATGAGCAGTTCTTC. Translating it yields CASSPQTGLSSYNEQFF.

The V gene is TRBV6-6, the J gene TRBJ2-1; D may be TRBD2 (6 bases). V shed 4 bases and J shed 9 bases, with 22 bases lying between them. The CDR3 sequence is 16 residues long. Germline CDR1 is MNHNY and CDR2 is SVGAGI (reference sequence). CDR3 amino acids: CASSSPGRRERSEQFF. The CDR3 region has the DNA TGTGCCAGCAGTTCCCCGGGGAGACGGGAGCGATCTGAGCAGTTCTTC.

This chain joins TRBV11-3 and TRBJ2-1; D gene ambiguous. Trimming pared 3 bases from V and 6 bases from J, leaving 6 bases between. The CDR3 extends over 12 amino acids. In germline, CDR1 is SGHNT, CDR2 YENEEA. CDR3 residues: CASSLWLNEQFF. The CDR3 coding sequence is TGTGCCAGCAGCTTGTGGCTCAATGAGCAGTTCTTC.

The chain couples TRBV18 to TRBJ2-7, with 7 positions matching TRBD1. Germline V lookup: CDR1 KGHSH, CDR2 LQKENI. The CDR3 consists of 15 residues. Trimming cost V 1 base and J 6 bases; bases outside gene matches: 9. The CDR3 loop is CASSPRQGETSEQYF. DNA of the CDR3: TGTGCCAGCTCACCACGACAGGGTGAGACGAGCGAGCAGTACTTC.

CDR3 bases: TGCGCCAGCAGCTTGGGTCTAGCGGGAGTGCAAACCCAGTACTTC. It encodes CASSLGLAGVQTQYF. The chain links TRBV5-1 to TRBJ2-5, with 10 bases lining up with TRBD2. The J segment lost 8 bases and the V segment lost 0 bases, leaving 7 bases of the junction unmatched. The CDR3 loop spans 15 amino acids. CDR1 is SGHRS, CDR2 YFSETQ, per germline.

The J gene is TRBJ2-7, the V gene TRBV5-1; the D is unclear. Trimming took off 3 bases at V and 1 base at J, with 8 bases between the two ends. CDR1 SGHRS and CDR2 YFSETQ come from the germline V gene. This CDR3 region has 13 residues. CDR3: CASSSETSYEQYF. CDR3 DNA: TGCGCCAGCAGCTCCGAGACTTCCTACGAGCAGTACTTC.

The chain employs TRBV7-8 and TRBJ2-1, with TRBD2 matching 11 bases. Germline CDR1 is SGHVS and CDR2 is FQNEAQ. V trimming: 5 bases; J trimming: 1 base; junction bases outside the gene matches: 7. The CDR3 has 17 amino acids. The DNA for the CDR3 is TGTGCCAGCAGCCCGCCACTAGCGGGAGTGTCCTACAATGAGCAGTTCTTC. Its protein is CASSPPLAGVSYNEQFF.

The V call is TRBV9, the J call TRBJ2-1; 9 nucleotides line up with TRBD2. This CDR3 is built from 16 residues. Germline V CDR1 and CDR2: SGDLS, YYNGEE. Trimming cost V 4 bases and J 9 bases; bases outside gene matches: 14. CDR3 protein: CASSQGLAPTHGEQFF. The CDR3 DNA is TGTGCCAGCAGCCAGGGACTAGCACCCACTCATGGTGAGCAGTTCTTC.

The chain couples TRBV28 to TRBJ2-3; 7 bases match TRBD2. This CDR3 has 15 residues. J gave up 3 bases and V 5 bases, and 8 bases lay outside the gene matches. Germline-derived CDR1 and CDR2 are MDHEN and SYDVKM. The CDR3 reads CASSDSGLVTDTQYF. In DNA, the CDR3 is TGTGCCAGCAGTGACAGTGGACTAGTGACAGATACGCAGTATTTT. The entire variable domain, with the rest obtained from reference TRBV28 and TRBJ2-3, is as follows: DVKVTQSSRYLVKRTGEKVFLECVQDMDHENMFWYRQDPGLGLRLIYFSYDVKMKEKGDIPEGYSVSREKKERFSLILESASTNQTSMYLCASSDSGLVTDTQYFGPGTRLTVL.

The V gene is TRBV10-3, the J gene TRBJ1-5; D is unclear. In germline, CDR1 is ENHRY, CDR2 SYGVKD. The CDR3 has 13 residues. The V and J ends lost 0 bases and 6 bases respectively, with 6 bases between them. CDR3 bases: TGTGCCATCAGTGAGTCCGAGGGTCAGCCCCAGCATTTT. It specifies CAISESEGQPQHF.

The chain is built from TRBV13 and TRBJ2-7; 11 nucleotides line up with TRBD2. The germline V gene has CDR1 PRHDT and CDR2 FYEKMQ (reference sequence). V shed 3 bases and J 3 bases; nucleotides not matched to a gene: 7. The CDR3 sequence is 16 residues long. CDR3 sequence reads: CASSFTGTSGGYEQYF. CDR3 nucleotides: TGTGCCAGCAGCTTTACCGGGACTAGCGGAGGCTACGAGCAGTACTTC.

The V and J genes are TRBV9 and TRBJ2-2; D remains ambiguous. V shed 0 bases and J shed 4 bases, with 10 bases lying between them. The germline CDR1 and CDR2 sequences are SGDLS and YYNGEE. The CDR3 extends over 15 amino acids. The CDR3 sequence: CASSVGTPGTGELFF. The CDR3 DNA is TGTGCCAGCAGCGTAGGAACCCCCGGCACCGGGGAGCTGTTTTTT.

The chain is built from TRBV18 and TRBJ2-5; 9 nucleotides align to TRBD1. Per the germline V gene, CDR1 is KGHSH and CDR2 is LQKENI. The J segment lost 5 bases and the V segment lost 3 bases, leaving 10 bases of the junction unmatched. The CDR3 runs to 16 residues. CDR3 nucleotides: TGTGCCAGCTCACCGCAGGGGACAGGGAAAGGGGAGACCCAGTACTTC. It is translated as CASSPQGTGKGETQYF.

V gene TRBV7-9 combines with J gene TRBJ1-1; 11 nucleotides line up with TRBD1. The CDR3 covers 16 residues. Germline lookup yields CDR1 SEHNR and CDR2 FQNEAQ (reference sequence). J lost 4 bases, V lost 0 bases, and 4 bases had no gene match. In DNA, the CDR3 is TGTGCCAGCAGCTTAGCGGGGACAGGGGGTCGCACTGAAGCTTTCTTT. Translated: CASSLAGTGGRTEAFF.

This chain links TRBV5-1 with TRBJ1-1, with a weak D call TRBD1 (5 bases). The CDR3 is made up of 16 amino acids. CDR1 SGHRS and CDR2 YFSETQ come from the germline V gene. Between the trimmed V and J ends, which lost 0 bases and 4 bases, there was a span of 16 bases. The DNA of the CDR3 is TGCGCCAGCAGCTTGGAGGCAGGGCGGTCGGGCACTGAAGCTTTCTTT. It is translated as CASSLEAGRSGTEAFF.

The rearrangement joins TRBV19 to TRBJ1-5, with 7 bases fitting TRBD1. Germline loops: CDR1 LNHDA, CDR2 SQIVND (reference sequence). The V and J ends lost 6 bases and 6 bases, in that order; junction bases with no gene match: 11. The CDR3 is 15 amino acids. CDR3 nucleotides: TGTGCCAGTAGGGCCCCAGGGGGTCGCGGTCAGCCCCAGCATTTT. It specifies CASRAPGGRGQPQHF.

V usage is TRBV5-4 and J usage is TRBJ2-6, with TRBD2 identical over 11 bases. The V segment lost 0 bases and the J segment 0 bases; nucleotides outside the gene matches: 5. This CDR3 spans 19 amino acids. Germline V gives CDR1 SGHNT, CDR2 YYREEE (reference sequence). CDR3 in amino acids: CASSLGLAGGASGANVLTF. The DNA for the CDR3 is TGTGCCAGCAGCTTGGGGTTAGCGGGAGGGGCCTCTGGGGCCAACGTCCTGACTTTC.

The J gene is TRBJ1-5, the V gene TRBV5-6; weak D call: TRBD1 (5 bases). V lost 2 bases and J lost 6, with 15 bases in between. CDR1 and CDR2 (germline): SGHDT, YYEEEE. There are 15 residues in the CDR3. This CDR3 reads CASSFGAGLTQPQHF. The CDR3 coding sequence is TGTGCCAGCAGCTTTGGCGCAGGGTTGACTCAGCCCCAGCATTTT.